This entry describes one T cell receptor (beta chain). Antigen unknown. These data belong to a study of Tregs in tolerant kidney transplant recipients. The ends were cut back, 1 base at V and 7 bases at J, with 11 bases in the middle. The germline CDR1 and CDR2 sequences are SGHVS and FQNEAQ. The CDR3 has 14 amino acids. Repertoires were generated with immunoSEQ multiplex PCR, while TCRdb's copy carries only in-frame clones and drops some. The sample has 85,000 to 90,000 clones, 90% to 95% seen once; the top ten hold around 4.5%. Study observations and caveats: This study did not directly address biological reproducibility. Validation in larger populations is needed because few patients were studied.

The chain uses TRBV7-8 and TRBJ2-1; D is possibly TRBD1 (7 bases). The specimen sequenced was CD8+ T cells from blood. The receptor was derived from a human donor in good health. For the CDR3, the DNA is TGTGCCAGCAGCTTAGAGGAGGGGGCTAATGAGCAGTTCTTC. Its translation: CASSLEEGANEQFF.